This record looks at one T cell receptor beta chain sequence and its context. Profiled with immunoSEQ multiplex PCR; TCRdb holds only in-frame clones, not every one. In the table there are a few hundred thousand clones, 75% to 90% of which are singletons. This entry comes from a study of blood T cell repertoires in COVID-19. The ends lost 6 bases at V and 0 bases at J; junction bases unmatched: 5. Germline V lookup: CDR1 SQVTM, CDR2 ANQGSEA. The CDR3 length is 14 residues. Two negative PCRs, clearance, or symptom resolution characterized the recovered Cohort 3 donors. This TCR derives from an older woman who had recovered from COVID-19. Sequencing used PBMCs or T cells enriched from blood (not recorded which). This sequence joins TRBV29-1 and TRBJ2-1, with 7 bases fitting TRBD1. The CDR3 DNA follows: TGCAGCGTGGAGGACAGGAGCTCCTACAATGAGCAGTTCTTC. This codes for CSVEDRSSYNEQFF.